Listed below are T cell receptor beta chains from one sample, sequenced in a study of cytomegalovirus exposure and HLA in healthy donors. The assay was immunoSEQ multiplex PCR, and TCRdb's table has in-frame clones only and misses some. The sample has 160,000 or so clones; almost 80% are singletons. The sample was PBMCs. Receptors were obtained from a middle-aged man in good health and CMV-seropositive. The CDR3 runs from the conserved cysteine through the conserved F or W. Fields, in order: V gene, D gene, J gene, clone size, CDR3 length, CDR3 protein, CDR3 DNA. The D gene is left open where the match is weak. Not all rows give a size; the values are once, few, many and, for expanded clones, a class.

v_gene: TRBV7-3
d_gene: .
j_gene: TRBJ2-7
abundance: .
len: 13
CDR3aa: CASSVAQGYEQYF
CDR3nt: TGTGCCAGCAGCGTCGCGCAGGGCTACGAGCAGTACTTC

v_gene: TRBV5-6
d_gene: TRBD1
j_gene: TRBJ1-3
abundance: .
len: 16
CDR3aa: CASSVTGTVSGNTIYF
CDR3nt: TGTGCCAGCAGCGTGACCGGGACAGTCTCTGGAAACACCATATATTTT

v_gene: TRBV10-3
d_gene: .
j_gene: TRBJ1-1
abundance: .
len: 13
CDR3aa: CAISYRTDTEAFF
CDR3nt: TGTGCCATCAGCTACCGGACAGACACTGAAGCTTTCTTT

v_gene: TRBV5-1
d_gene: .
j_gene: TRBJ1-6
abundance: .
len: 15
CDR3aa: CASSLEAGKGSPLHF
CDR3nt: TGCGCCAGCAGCTTGGAGGCAGGGAAGGGTTCACCCCTCCACTTT

v_gene: TRBV7-2
d_gene: .
j_gene: TRBJ2-7
abundance: .
len: 14
CDR3aa: CASSGSRGGGEQYF
CDR3nt: TGTGCCAGCAGCGGAAGTCGTGGGGGAGGCGAGCAGTACTTC

v_gene: TRBV5-1
d_gene: TRBD2
j_gene: TRBJ2-2
abundance: .
len: 15
CDR3aa: CASSLEREVGGELFF
CDR3nt: TGCGCCAGCAGCTTAGAGCGGGAGGTTGGCGGGGAGCTGTTTTTT

v_gene: TRBV18
d_gene: TRBD1
j_gene: TRBJ1-6
abundance: .
len: 14
CDR3aa: CASSRDRSNSPLHF
CDR3nt: TGTGCCAGCTCTCGGGACAGAAGCAATTCACCCCTCCACTTT

v_gene: TRBV6-6
d_gene: TRBD1
j_gene: TRBJ2-7
abundance: once
len: 16
CDR3aa: CASSQKSLTGAYEQYF
CDR3nt: TGTGCCAGCAGTCAAAAATCCCTGACAGGGGCCTACGAGCAGTACTTC

v_gene: TRBV18
d_gene: TRBD1
j_gene: TRBJ1-2
abundance: .
len: 17
CDR3aa: CASSPKGTATPNYGYTF
CDR3nt: TGTGCCAGCTCACCAAAAGGGACAGCGACCCCCAACTATGGCTACACCTTC

v_gene: TRBV15
d_gene: TRBD2
j_gene: TRBJ2-3
abundance: .
len: 18
CDR3aa: CATSRRHGRVPSTDTQYF
CDR3nt: TGTGCCACCAGCAGACGGCACGGGAGGGTGCCCAGCACAGATACGCAGTATTTT

v_gene: TRBV11-2
d_gene: .
j_gene: TRBJ2-7
abundance: .
len: 14
CDR3aa: CASSFADSSYEQYF
CDR3nt: TGTGCCAGCAGCTTCGCGGACAGCTCCTACGAGCAGTACTTC

v_gene: TRBV12-5
d_gene: .
j_gene: TRBJ2-5
abundance: .
len: 14
CDR3aa: CASGRGGYQETQYF
CDR3nt: TGTGCTAGTGGCCGCGGCGGGTATCAAGAGACCCAGTACTTC

v_gene: TRBV5-1
d_gene: .
j_gene: TRBJ2-1
abundance: few
len: 14
CDR3aa: CASSLLDSNNEQFF
CDR3nt: TGCGCCAGCAGCCTACTCGACAGCAACAATGAGCAGTTCTTC

v_gene: TRBV5-1
d_gene: TRBD2
j_gene: TRBJ2-3
abundance: .
len: 15
CDR3aa: CASSPQREGTDTQYF
CDR3nt: TGCGCCAGCAGCCCCCAGCGGGAGGGCACAGATACGCAGTATTTT

v_gene: TRBV2
d_gene: TRBD2
j_gene: TRBJ2-7
abundance: .
len: 14
CDR3aa: CASSERGASGIEYF
CDR3nt: TGTGCCAGCAGTGAACGTGGCGCTAGCGGGATTGAGTACTTC

v_gene: TRBV2
d_gene: .
j_gene: TRBJ2-3
abundance: .
len: 15
CDR3aa: CASSGETGITDTQYF
CDR3nt: TGTGCCAGCAGTGGAGAGACAGGAATAACAGATACGCAGTATTTT

v_gene: TRBV6-5
d_gene: .
j_gene: TRBJ1-6
abundance: .
len: 15
CDR3aa: CASSYSSAGDSPLHF
CDR3nt: TGTGCCAGCAGTTACTCGTCGGCGGGGGATTCACCCCTCCACTTT

v_gene: TRBV27
d_gene: .
j_gene: TRBJ1-1
abundance: once
len: 16
CDR3aa: CASSPLGGRGNTEAFF
CDR3nt: TGTGCCAGCAGTCCCCTGGGGGGGAGGGGGAACACTGAAGCTTTCTTT

v_gene: TRBV7-7
d_gene: TRBD2
j_gene: TRBJ2-1
abundance: .
len: 17
CDR3aa: CASSLAPSGLAGAEQFF
CDR3nt: TGTGCCAGCAGCTTAGCGCCCTCGGGACTAGCGGGAGCAGAGCAGTTCTTC

v_gene: TRBV7-2
d_gene: TRBD2
j_gene: TRBJ2-1
abundance: .
len: 16
CDR3aa: CASSLGKGLAAGEQFF
CDR3nt: TGTGCCAGCAGCTTAGGGAAGGGACTAGCGGCAGGTGAGCAGTTCTTC

v_gene: TRBV7-3
d_gene: .
j_gene: TRBJ1-1
abundance: few
len: 13
CDR3aa: CASSFQLNTEAFF
CDR3nt: TGTGCCAGCAGCTTCCAGTTGAACACTGAAGCTTTCTTT

v_gene: TRBV5-1
d_gene: .
j_gene: TRBJ2-5
abundance: few
len: 14
CDR3aa: CASSFYPGQETQYF
CDR3nt: TGCGCCAGCAGCTTTTACCCGGGGCAAGAGACCCAGTACTTC

v_gene: TRBV19
d_gene: .
j_gene: TRBJ2-7
abundance: .
len: 13
CDR3aa: CASSLPSSYEQYF
CDR3nt: TGTGCCAGTAGTCTACCGAGCTCCTACGAGCAGTACTTC

v_gene: TRBV13
d_gene: TRBD1
j_gene: TRBJ1-2
abundance: few
len: 18
CDR3aa: CASSSAPSGQGLDYGYTF
CDR3nt: TGTGCCAGCAGCTCGGCCCCCTCTGGACAGGGTCTCGACTATGGCTACACCTTC

v_gene: TRBV6-1
d_gene: TRBD1
j_gene: TRBJ2-7
abundance: .
len: 12
CDR3aa: CASGTGYYEQYF
CDR3nt: TGTGCCAGCGGGACAGGATACTACGAGCAGTACTTC

v_gene: TRBV28
d_gene: TRBD1
j_gene: TRBJ2-1
abundance: .
len: 15
CDR3aa: CASTPGGLTYNEQFF
CDR3nt: TGTGCCAGCACCCCAGGGGGCCTCACCTACAATGAGCAGTTCTTC

v_gene: TRBV2
d_gene: .
j_gene: TRBJ2-7
abundance: .
len: 12
CDR3aa: CASRDSSYEQYF
CDR3nt: TGTGCCAGCAGGGACAGCTCCTACGAGCAGTACTTC

v_gene: TRBV30
d_gene: .
j_gene: TRBJ2-7
abundance: .
len: 15
CDR3aa: CAWSLLADSSYEQYF
CDR3nt: TGTGCCTGGAGTTTGCTAGCCGATAGCTCCTACGAGCAGTACTTC

v_gene: TRBV21-1
d_gene: .
j_gene: TRBJ1-1
abundance: .
len: 11
CDR3aa: CATRGSTEAFF
CDR3nt: TGTGCCACCCGCGGGAGCACTGAAGCTTTCTTT

v_gene: TRBV28
d_gene: TRBD1
j_gene: TRBJ2-3
abundance: .
len: 15
CDR3aa: CASSPGTGRTDTQYF
CDR3nt: TGTGCCAGCAGTCCAGGGACAGGTCGGACAGATACGCAGTATTTT

v_gene: TRBV9
d_gene: .
j_gene: TRBJ2-4
abundance: .
len: 13
CDR3aa: CASSGDTQGIQYF
CDR3nt: TGTGCCAGCAGCGGGGACACTCAAGGCATTCAGTACTTC

v_gene: TRBV7-2
d_gene: TRBD2
j_gene: TRBJ2-3
abundance: .
len: 16
CDR3aa: CASSPGLAGGSDTQYF
CDR3nt: TGTGCCAGCAGCCCGGGACTAGCGGGAGGGTCAGATACGCAGTATTTT

v_gene: TRBV19
d_gene: TRBD1
j_gene: TRBJ2-5
abundance: .
len: 14
CDR3aa: CASSLQGALETQYF
CDR3nt: TGTGCCAGTAGCCTACAGGGGGCGTTGGAGACCCAGTACTTC

v_gene: TRBV28
d_gene: .
j_gene: TRBJ2-4
abundance: .
len: 12
CDR3aa: CASGTAKNSQYF
CDR3nt: TGTGCCAGCGGAACAGCCAAAAACAGTCAGTACTTC

v_gene: TRBV28
d_gene: TRBD1
j_gene: TRBJ2-7
abundance: few
len: 15
CDR3aa: CARGGRDRGAYEQYF
CDR3nt: TGTGCCAGAGGAGGTCGGGACAGGGGGGCGTACGAGCAGTACTTC

v_gene: TRBV5-1
d_gene: .
j_gene: TRBJ2-3
abundance: .
len: 14
CDR3aa: CASSLDSRSATQYF
CDR3nt: TGCGCCAGCAGCTTGGACTCCCGCAGCGCTACGCAGTATTTT

v_gene: TRBV6-5
d_gene: .
j_gene: TRBJ2-7
abundance: .
len: 14
CDR3aa: CASSNGGVTYEQYF
CDR3nt: TGTGCCAGCAGTAATGGAGGGGTTACATACGAGCAGTACTTC

v_gene: TRBV14
d_gene: TRBD2
j_gene: TRBJ2-2
abundance: .
len: 15
CDR3aa: CASSQRTRNTGELFF
CDR3nt: TGTGCCAGCAGCCAGCGGACTAGAAACACCGGGGAGCTGTTTTTT

v_gene: TRBV5-1
d_gene: .
j_gene: TRBJ2-3
abundance: .
len: 13
CDR3aa: CASSLDGTDTQYF
CDR3nt: TGCGCCAGCAGCTTGGACGGTACAGATACGCAGTATTTT

v_gene: TRBV27
d_gene: .
j_gene: TRBJ2-7
abundance: .
len: 13
CDR3aa: CASSSDSSYEQYF
CDR3nt: TGTGCCAGCAGTTCGGACAGCTCCTACGAGCAGTACTTC

v_gene: TRBV19
d_gene: TRBD2
j_gene: TRBJ2-3
abundance: .
len: 15
CDR3aa: CASRLAGGATDTQYF
CDR3nt: TGTGCCAGTAGACTAGCGGGAGGAGCGACAGATACGCAGTATTTT

v_gene: TRBV5-1
d_gene: .
j_gene: TRBJ2-1
abundance: once
len: 14
CDR3aa: CLRVEPSSYNEQFF
CDR3nt: TGCCTCCGGGTTGAGCCCTCCTCGTACAATGAGCAGTTCTTC

v_gene: TRBV2
d_gene: .
j_gene: TRBJ2-4
abundance: few
len: 15
CDR3aa: CASSESSPIKNSQYF
CDR3nt: TGTGCCAGCAGTGAATCTAGCCCTATCAAAAACAGTCAGTACTTC

v_gene: TRBV9
d_gene: TRBD1
j_gene: TRBJ1-1
abundance: .
len: 15
CDR3aa: CASSEGGQGGTEAFF
CDR3nt: TGTGCCAGCAGCGAGGGGGGACAGGGAGGGACTGAAGCTTTCTTT